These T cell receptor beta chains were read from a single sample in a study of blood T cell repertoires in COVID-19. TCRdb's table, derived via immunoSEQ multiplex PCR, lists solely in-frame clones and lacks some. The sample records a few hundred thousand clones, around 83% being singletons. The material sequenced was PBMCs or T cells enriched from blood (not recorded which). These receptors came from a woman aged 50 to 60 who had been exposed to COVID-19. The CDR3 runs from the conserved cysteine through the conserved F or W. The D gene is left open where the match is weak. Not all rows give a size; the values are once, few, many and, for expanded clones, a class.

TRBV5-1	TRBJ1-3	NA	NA	CASSPTGFSGNTIYF	TGCGCCAGCAGCCCGACAGGTTTCTCTGGAAACACCATATATTTT
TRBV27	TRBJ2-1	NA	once	CASSLSAGLSSYNEQFF	TGTGCCAGCAGTTTATCAGCGGGCTTAAGCTCCTACAATGAGCAGTTCTTC
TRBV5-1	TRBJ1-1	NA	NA	CASSMPGPEAFF	TGCGCCAGCAGCATGCCAGGGCCCGAAGCTTTCTTT
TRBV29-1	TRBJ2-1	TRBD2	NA	CSVPAGGRNEQFF	TGCAGCGTCCCAGCGGGGGGGCGGAATGAGCAGTTCTTC
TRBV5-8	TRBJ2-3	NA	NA	CASSLGLVTDTQYF	TGTGCCAGCAGCTTGGGACTAGTGACAGATACGCAGTATTTT
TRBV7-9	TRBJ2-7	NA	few	CASSNRAGEQYF	TGTGCCAGCAGTAACAGGGCGGGCGAGCAGTACTTC
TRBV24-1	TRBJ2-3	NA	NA	CATVTSSQEQYF	TGTGCCACCGTAACCTCGTCTCAGGAGCAGTATTTT
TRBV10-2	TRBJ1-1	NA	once	CASSEAALNTEAFF	TGCGCCAGCAGTGAAGCGGCCTTGAACACTGAAGCTTTCTTT
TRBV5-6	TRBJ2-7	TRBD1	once	CASSLEGARNEQYF	TGTGCCAGCAGCTTGGAGGGGGCGCGCAACGAGCAGTACTTC
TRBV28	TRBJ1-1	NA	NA	CASSRPTVMNTEAFF	TGTGCCAGCAGCCGCCCGACAGTAATGAACACTGAAGCTTTCTTT
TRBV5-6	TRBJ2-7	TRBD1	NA	CASSYYSDRGQYF	TGTGCCAGCAGCTATTACTCCGACAGGGGGCAGTACTTC
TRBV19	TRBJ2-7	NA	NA	CASSPPGGAYEQYF	TGTGCCAGTAGCCCCCCCGGGGGAGCCTACGAGCAGTACTTC
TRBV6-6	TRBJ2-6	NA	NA	CASSPFSGANVLTF	TGTGCCAGCAGTCCGTTCTCTGGGGCCAACGTCCTGACTTTC
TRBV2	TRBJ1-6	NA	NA	CASSGADLGSYNSPLHF	TGTGCCAGCAGTGGGGCAGACCTCGGCTCCTATAATTCACCCCTCCACTTT
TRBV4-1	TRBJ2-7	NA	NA	CASSQGGRSYEQYF	TGCGCCAGCAGCCAAGGGGGCAGATCCTACGAGCAGTACTTC
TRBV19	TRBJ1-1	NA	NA	CASSPGQKAFF	TGTGCCAGTAGTCCAGGACAGAAAGCTTTCTTT
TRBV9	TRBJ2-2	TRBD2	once	CASSILPSGENTGELFF	TGTGCCAGCAGCATCCTTCCTAGCGGGGAAAACACCGGGGAGCTGTTTTTT
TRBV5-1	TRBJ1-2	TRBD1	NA	CASSLERQGGYGYTF	TGCGCCAGCAGCTTGGAGAGGCAGGGGGGCTATGGCTACACCTTC
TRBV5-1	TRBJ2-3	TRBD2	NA	CASSLGVSGAQSTDTQYF	TGCGCCAGCAGCTTGGGTGTTAGCGGGGCCCAAAGCACAGATACGCAGTATTTT
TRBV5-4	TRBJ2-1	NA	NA	CASSLVAGNEQFF	TGTGCCAGCAGCTTGGTGGCGGGTAATGAGCAGTTCTTC
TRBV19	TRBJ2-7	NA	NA	CASSLRDGSYEQYF	TGTGCCAGTAGCCTGCGGGACGGCTCCTACGAGCAGTACTTC
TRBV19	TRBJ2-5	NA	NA	CASSFGGTLGETQYF	TGTGCCAGTAGTTTCGGGGGAACTCTCGGAGAGACCCAGTACTTC
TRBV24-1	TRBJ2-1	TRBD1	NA	CATSGETGVSNEQFF	TGTGCCACCAGTGGAGAGACAGGGGTCTCCAATGAGCAGTTCTTC
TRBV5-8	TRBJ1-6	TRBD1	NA	CASSSYDRGSSPLHF	TGTGCCAGCAGCTCATACGACAGGGGAAGTTCACCCCTCCACTTT
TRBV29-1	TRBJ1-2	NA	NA	CSVEVAPHRRGGYTF	TGCAGCGTTGAAGTGGCCCCCCACCGTCGGGGTGGCTACACCTTC
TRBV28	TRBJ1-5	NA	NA	CASTGLRGAQHF	TGTGCCAGTACAGGCCTGCGGGGGGCCCAGCATTTT
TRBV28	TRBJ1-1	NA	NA	CASSPSLAGTEAFF	TGTGCCAGCAGCCCTTCGTTAGCGGGAACTGAAGCTTTCTTT
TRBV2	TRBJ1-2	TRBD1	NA	CASRQGEINYGYTF	TGTGCCAGCAGACAGGGGGAAATCAACTATGGCTACACCTTC
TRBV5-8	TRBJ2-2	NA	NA	CASSSRASGELFF	TGTGCCAGCAGCTCTAGAGCGAGCGGGGAGCTGTTTTTT
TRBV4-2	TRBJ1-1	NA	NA	CASSQGTGGATEAFF	TGTGCCAGCAGCCAAGGGACGGGGGGAGCCACTGAAGCTTTCTTT
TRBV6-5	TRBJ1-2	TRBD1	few	CASSVGTGGDGYTF	TGTGCCAGCAGCGTCGGGACAGGGGGCGATGGCTACACCTTC
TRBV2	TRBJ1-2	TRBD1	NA	CASSEGTGDGYTF	TGTGCCAGCAGTGAAGGGACAGGGGATGGCTACACCTTC
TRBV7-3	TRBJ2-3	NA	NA	CASSPTPGGSTDTQYF	TGTGCCAGCAGCCCCACCCCCGGGGGTAGCACAGATACGCAGTATTTT
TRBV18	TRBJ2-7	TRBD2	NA	CASSPGLAAYEQYF	TGTGCCAGCTCACCGGGACTAGCGGCCTACGAGCAGTACTTC
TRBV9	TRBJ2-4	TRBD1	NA	CASSVGDREENIQYF	TGTGCCAGCAGCGTAGGGGACAGGGAGGAAAACATTCAGTACTTC
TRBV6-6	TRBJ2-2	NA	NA	CASSRYPPADTGELFF	TGTGCCAGCAGCCGCTATCCACCCGCGGACACCGGGGAGCTGTTTTTT
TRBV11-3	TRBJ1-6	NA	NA	CASSLRSGSPLHF	TGTGCCAGCAGCTTAAGGTCGGGTTCACCCCTCCACTTT
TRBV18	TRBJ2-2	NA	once	CASSPPSSRTGELFF	TGTGCCAGCTCACCACCGTCTAGCCGCACCGGGGAGCTGTTTTTT
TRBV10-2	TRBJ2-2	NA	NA	CATLMGGAHGELFF	TGCGCCACCCTGATGGGGGGGGCCCACGGGGAGCTGTTTTTT
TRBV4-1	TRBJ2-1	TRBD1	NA	CASKRGQGKYNEQFF	TGCGCCAGCAAGAGGGGACAGGGAAAATACAATGAGCAGTTCTTC
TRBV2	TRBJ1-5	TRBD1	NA	CAIGRGSRDRGNQPQHF	TGTGCCATAGGGAGGGGCTCCCGGGACAGGGGTAATCAGCCCCAGCATTTT
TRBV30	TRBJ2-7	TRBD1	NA	CAWSVPGTGMYEQYF	TGTGCCTGGAGTGTACCCGGGACAGGGATGTACGAGCAGTACTTC
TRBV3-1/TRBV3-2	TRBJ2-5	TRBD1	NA	CASSRTTKIQGAGETQYF	TGTGCCAGCAGCCGTACAACTAAAATACAGGGGGCAGGAGAGACCCAGTACTTC
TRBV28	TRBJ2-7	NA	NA	CASSSLDRWYPSYEQYF	TGTGCCAGCAGTTCGCTAGACAGGTGGTACCCTTCCTACGAGCAGTACTTC
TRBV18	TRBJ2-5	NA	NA	CASSPTQIQETQYF	TGTGCCAGCTCACCCACACAGATACAAGAGACCCAGTACTTC
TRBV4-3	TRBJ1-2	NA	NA	CASSQGRQGVNYGYTF	TGCGCCAGCAGCCAAGGTCGGCAGGGCGTTAACTATGGCTACACCTTC
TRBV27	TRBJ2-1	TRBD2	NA	CASLGPRSGTSGYNEQFF	TGTGCCAGCCTAGGTCCCCGCTCCGGGACTAGTGGTTACAATGAGCAGTTCTTC
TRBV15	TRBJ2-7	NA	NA	CATSRLSGQHLYEQYF	TGTGCCACCAGCAGACTCTCAGGGCAACACCTCTACGAGCAGTACTTC
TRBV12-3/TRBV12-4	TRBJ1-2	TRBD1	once	CASSPGGREGYTF	TGTGCCAGCAGTCCAGGGGGTCGGGAAGGCTACACCTTC
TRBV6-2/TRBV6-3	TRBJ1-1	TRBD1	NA	CASSSSYRTGEDTEAFF	TGTGCCAGCAGTTCTTCCTACCGGACAGGGGAGGACACTGAAGCTTTCTTT
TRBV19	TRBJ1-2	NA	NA	CASSIDLGTGANYGYTF	TGTGCCAGTAGTATAGATCTTGGGACTGGGGCTAACTATGGCTACACCTTC
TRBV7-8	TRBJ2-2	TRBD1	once	CASSGGQGATAGELFF	TGTGCCAGCAGCGGAGGACAGGGGGCGACGGCCGGGGAGCTGTTTTTT
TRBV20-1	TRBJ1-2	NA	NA	CSASLEAFWGYTF	TGCAGTGCTAGTCTCGAGGCTTTTTGGGGCTACACCTTC